These 5 T cell receptor beta chains originate from one sample sequenced in a study of cytotoxic CD8 clonotypes in ibrutinib-treated CLL. The table came from immunoSEQ multiplex PCR; TCRdb's copy has only in-frame clones and leaves some out. The sample holds 250,000 to 350,000 clones, less than 85% seen once. The input for sequencing was PBMCs, taken at disease progression, from a patient treated with ibrutinib. Every receptor here comes from a human donor with chronic lymphocytic leukemia.

The genes are TRBV11-2 and TRBJ2-3; D not resolved. The germline V gene encodes CDR1 SGHAT and CDR2 FQNNGV. The CDR3 spans 16 residues. Trimming took off 5 bases at V and 2 bases at J, with 17 bases between the two ends. The CDR3 coding sequence is TGTGCCAGCAGCCACGCGAGTGTCGGATACACAGATACGCAGTATTTT. Protein sequence: CASSHASVGYTDTQYF.

This clone occurred a few times. V gene TRBV2 combines with J gene TRBJ2-1; 8 nucleotides line up with TRBD2. Germline values: CDR1 SNHLY, CDR2 FYNNEI. This CDR3 region has 14 residues. The V and J ends lost 7 bases and 15 bases, in that order; junction bases with no gene match: 17. DNA of the CDR3: TGTGCCAGCACCGGCAGTAGCGGGAAAGTGCGGCCGTTCTTC. It yields the protein CASTGSSGKVRPFF. Full variable domain (outside the CDR3, taken from reference TRBV2 and TRBJ2-1): EPEVTQTPSHQVTQMGQEVILRCVPISNHLYFYWYRQILGQKVEFLVSFYNNEISEKSEIFDDQFSVERPDGSNFTLKIRSTKLEDSAMYFCASTGSSGKVRPFFGPGTRLTVL.

The chain links TRBV10-3 to TRBJ1-6; D may be TRBD1 (5 bases). Germline lookup yields CDR1 ENHRY and CDR2 SYGVKD. CDR3 length equals 12 residues. Trimming took off 9 bases at V and 9 bases at J, with 12 bases between the two ends. This CDR3 reads CAMGREGSPLHF. The CDR3 nucleotides are TGTGCCATGGGCAGGGAAGGTTCACCCCTCCACTTT.

The chain is built from TRBV7-9 and TRBJ1-2, with D perhaps TRBD1 (5 bases). Trimming shortened V by 6 bases and J by 2 bases, and 19 bases separated the two germline ends. The CDR3 runs to 16 residues. Germline CDR1 is SEHNR and CDR2 is FQNEAQ (reference sequence). As DNA, the CDR3 is TGTGCCAGCAGTCAAAAAGGTGCGGGGGTGAACTATGGCTACACCTTC. Its translation: CASSQKGAGVNYGYTF.

The chain is built from TRBV20-1 and TRBJ1-2; D is ambiguous. The V gene's germline CDR1 is DFQATT and CDR2 SNEGSKA (reference sequence). This CDR3 comprises 11 residues. V was trimmed by 5 bases and J by 4 bases, leaving 8 bases between them. The CDR3 DNA reads as TGCAGTGCTTACGGGGTCTATGGCTACACCTTC. Translating gives CSAYGVYGYTF.